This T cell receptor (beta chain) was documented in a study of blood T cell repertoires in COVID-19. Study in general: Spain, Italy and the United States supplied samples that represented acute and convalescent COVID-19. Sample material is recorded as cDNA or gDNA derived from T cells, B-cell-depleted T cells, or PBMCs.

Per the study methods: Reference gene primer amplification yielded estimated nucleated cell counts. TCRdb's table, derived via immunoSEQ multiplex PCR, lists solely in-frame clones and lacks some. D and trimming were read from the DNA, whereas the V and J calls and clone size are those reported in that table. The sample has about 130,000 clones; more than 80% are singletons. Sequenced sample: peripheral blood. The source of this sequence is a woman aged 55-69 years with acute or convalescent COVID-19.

CDR3 coding DNA: TGCAGTGCTAGAGACGTCTACGAGCAGTACTTC. It codes for CSARDVYEQYF. V is TRBV20-1 and J is TRBJ2-7; no firm D call. From germline, CDR1 is DFQATT and CDR2 SNEGSKA (reference sequence). The CDR3 is 11 amino acids. The V gene lost 0 bases and the J gene lost 3 bases, with 3 bases spanning the gap.